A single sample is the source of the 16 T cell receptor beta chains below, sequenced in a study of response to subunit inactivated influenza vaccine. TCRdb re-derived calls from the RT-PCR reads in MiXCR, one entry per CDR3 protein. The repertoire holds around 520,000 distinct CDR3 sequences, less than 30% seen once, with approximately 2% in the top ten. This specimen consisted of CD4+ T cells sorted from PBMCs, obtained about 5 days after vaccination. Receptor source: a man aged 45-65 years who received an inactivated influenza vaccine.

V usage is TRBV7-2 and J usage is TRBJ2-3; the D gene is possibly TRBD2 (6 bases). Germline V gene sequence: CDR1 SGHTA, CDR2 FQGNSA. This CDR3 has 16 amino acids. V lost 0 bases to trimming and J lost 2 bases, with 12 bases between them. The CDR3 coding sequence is TGTGCCAGCAGCTTAGCCCCCGGGACTTACACAGATACGCAGTATTTT. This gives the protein CASSLAPGTYTDTQYF.

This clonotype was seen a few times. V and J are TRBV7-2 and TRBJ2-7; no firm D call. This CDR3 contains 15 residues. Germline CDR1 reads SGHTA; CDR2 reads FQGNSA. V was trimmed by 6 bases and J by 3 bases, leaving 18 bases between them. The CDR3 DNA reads TGTGCCAGCAGTCCAAAGGTGTCGGACCTCTACGAGCAGTACTTC. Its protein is CASSPKVSDLYEQYF.

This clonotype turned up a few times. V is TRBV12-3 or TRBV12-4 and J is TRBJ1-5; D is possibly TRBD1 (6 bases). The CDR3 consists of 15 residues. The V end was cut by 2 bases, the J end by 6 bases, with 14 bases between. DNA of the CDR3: TGTGCCAGCAGTTTAAATTGGCAGGGGAGTCAGCCCCAGCATTTT. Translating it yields CASSLNWQGSQPQHF.

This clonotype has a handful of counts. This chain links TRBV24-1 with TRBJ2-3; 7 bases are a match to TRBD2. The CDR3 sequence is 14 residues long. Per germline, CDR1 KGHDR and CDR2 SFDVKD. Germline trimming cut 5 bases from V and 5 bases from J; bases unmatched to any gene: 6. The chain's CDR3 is CATSGTGGGDTQYF. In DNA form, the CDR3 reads TGTGCCACCAGTGGGACGGGAGGCGGAGATACGCAGTATTTT.

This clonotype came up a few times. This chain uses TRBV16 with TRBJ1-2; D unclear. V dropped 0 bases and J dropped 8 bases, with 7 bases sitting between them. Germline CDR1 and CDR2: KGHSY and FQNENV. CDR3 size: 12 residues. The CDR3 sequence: CASSQSEGGYTF. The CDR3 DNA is TGTGCCAGCAGCCAATCCGAGGGAGGCTACACCTTC. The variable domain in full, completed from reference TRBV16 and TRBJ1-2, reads GEEVAQTPKHLVRGEGQKAKLYCAPIKGHSYVFWYQQVLKNEFKFLISFQNENVFDETGMPKERFSAKCLPNSPCSLEIQATKLEDSAVYFCASSQSEGGYTFGSGTRLTVV.

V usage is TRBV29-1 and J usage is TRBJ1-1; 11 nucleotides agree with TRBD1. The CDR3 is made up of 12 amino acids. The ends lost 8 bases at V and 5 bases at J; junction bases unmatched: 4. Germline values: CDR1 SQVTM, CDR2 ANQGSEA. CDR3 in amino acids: CSSGTGGTEAFF. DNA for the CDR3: TGCAGCAGCGGGACAGGGGGAACTGAAGCTTTCTTT.

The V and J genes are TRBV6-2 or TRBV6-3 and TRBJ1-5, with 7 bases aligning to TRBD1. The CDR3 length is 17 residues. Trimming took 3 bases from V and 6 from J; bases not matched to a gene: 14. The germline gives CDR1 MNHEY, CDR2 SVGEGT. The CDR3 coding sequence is TGTGCCAGCAGTTATCTCTCTGACAGGGAGATCAGTCAGCCCCAGCATTTT. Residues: CASSYLSDREISQPQHF.

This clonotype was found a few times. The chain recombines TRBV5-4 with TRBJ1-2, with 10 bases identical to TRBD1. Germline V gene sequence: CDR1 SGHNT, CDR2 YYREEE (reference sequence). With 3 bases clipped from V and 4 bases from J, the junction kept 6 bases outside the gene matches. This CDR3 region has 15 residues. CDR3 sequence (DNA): TGTGCCAGCAGCTCTGGCGGGACAGGGGTCTATGGCTACACCTTC. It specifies CASSSGGTGVYGYTF.

The CDR3 protein is CASSMAIRKRTNYGYTF. The CDR3 DNA reads as TGTGCCAGCAGTATGGCTATTCGCAAACGTACTAACTATGGCTACACCTTC. J is TRBJ1-2 and V is TRBV6-2 or TRBV6-3; D is unclear. CDR1 is MNHEY and CDR2 is SVGEGT in the germline V gene. The CDR3 runs 17 residues. Trimming removed 5 bases from V and 0 bases from J, with 19 bases in between.

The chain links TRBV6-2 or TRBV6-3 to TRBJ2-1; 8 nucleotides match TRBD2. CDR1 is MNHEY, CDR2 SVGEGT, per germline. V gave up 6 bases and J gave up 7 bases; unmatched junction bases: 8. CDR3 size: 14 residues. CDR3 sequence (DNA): TGTGCCAGCAGCCGAATAGGCGGGAGGAATGAGCAGTTCTTC. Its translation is CASSRIGGRNEQFF.

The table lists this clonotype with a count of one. For the CDR3, the DNA is TGTGCCAGCAGTTACTCTTACGAGGCCCAGCATTTT. This codes for CASSYSYEAQHF. This rearrangement joins TRBV6-6 to TRBJ1-5; D is ambiguous. Germline values: CDR1 MNHNY, CDR2 SVGAGI (reference sequence). V lost 0 bases and J lost 11, with 8 bases in between. CDR3 size: 12 residues.

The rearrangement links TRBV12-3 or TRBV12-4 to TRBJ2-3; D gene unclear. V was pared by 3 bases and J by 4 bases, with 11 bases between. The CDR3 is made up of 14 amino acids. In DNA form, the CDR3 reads TGTGCCAGCAGTTTCCCCCACGCCCCAGATACGCAGTATTTT. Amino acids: CASSFPHAPDTQYF.

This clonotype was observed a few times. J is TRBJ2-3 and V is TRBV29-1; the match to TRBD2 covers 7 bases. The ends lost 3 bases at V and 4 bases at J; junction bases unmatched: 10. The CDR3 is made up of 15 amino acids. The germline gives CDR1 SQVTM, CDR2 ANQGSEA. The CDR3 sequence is CSVEVRRLAPDTQYF. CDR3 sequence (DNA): TGCAGCGTTGAGGTTAGGAGACTAGCACCAGATACGCAGTATTTT.

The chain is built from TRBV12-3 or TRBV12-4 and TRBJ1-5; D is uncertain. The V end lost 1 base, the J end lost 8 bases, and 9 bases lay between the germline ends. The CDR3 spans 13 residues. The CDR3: CASSLVPPEPQHF. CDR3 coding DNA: TGTGCCAGCAGTTTAGTACCTCCAGAGCCCCAGCATTTT.

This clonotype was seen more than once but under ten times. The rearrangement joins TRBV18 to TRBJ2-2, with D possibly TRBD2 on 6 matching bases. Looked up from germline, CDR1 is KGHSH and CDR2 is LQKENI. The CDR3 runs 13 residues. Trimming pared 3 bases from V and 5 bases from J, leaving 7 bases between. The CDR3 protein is CASSPAGTGELFF. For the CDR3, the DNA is TGTGCCAGCTCACCTGCGGGAACCGGGGAGCTGTTTTTT.

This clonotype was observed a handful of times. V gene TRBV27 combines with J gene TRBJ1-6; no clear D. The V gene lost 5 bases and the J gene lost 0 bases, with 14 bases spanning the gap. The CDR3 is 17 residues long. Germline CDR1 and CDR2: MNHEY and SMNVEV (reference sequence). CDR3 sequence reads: CASSPRAVSSYNSPLHF. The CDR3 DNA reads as TGTGCCAGCAGTCCCCGGGCGGTGAGCTCCTATAATTCACCCCTCCACTTT.